The 18 T cell receptor beta chains below were found in one sample sequenced in a study of blood T cell repertoires in COVID-19. Using immunoSEQ multiplex PCR, the repertoire was profiled, and TCRdb retains in-frame clones only, with some absent. Of some 70,000 clones listed, over 70% were seen once; the top ten hold roughly 5%. Sequences were obtained from peripheral blood. The receptors were sampled from a man aged 50 or older with active COVID-19.

This clone was seen a handful of times. The chain couples TRBV29-1 to TRBJ2-7; TRBD1 aligns across 10 bases. Germline trimming cut 6 bases from V and 3 bases from J; bases unmatched to any gene: 8. CDR1 and CDR2 from the germline V gene are SQVTM and ANQGSEA. The CDR3 is 14 amino acids. The CDR3 coding sequence is TGCAGCGTGGTGAGGTGGACAGGGGGCTACGAGCAGTACTTC. Its translation: CSVVRWTGGYEQYF.

For this clone: In the same sample, other DNA sequences code for this CDR3. CDR3 loop: CASSLVGYEQYF. Written as DNA, the CDR3 is TGTGCCAGCAGCTTGGTCGGCTACGAGCAGTACTTC. V is TRBV7-2 and J is TRBJ2-7, with D uncertain. The germline gives CDR1 SGHTA, CDR2 FQGNSA. V lost 3 bases and J 3 bases, leaving 6 bases between the germline ends. The length of the CDR3 is 12 residues. The complete variable domain, with remaining parts taken from reference TRBV7-2 and TRBJ2-7, reads GAGVSQSPSNKVTEKGKDVELRCDPISGHTALYWYRQSLGQGLEFLIYFQGNSAPDKSGLPSDRFSAERTGGSVSTLTIQRTQQEDSAVYLCASSLVGYEQYFGPGTRLTVT.

The CDR3 nucleotides read TGCGCCAGCAGCGACAGGGTATGGACAGATACGCAGTATTTT. Encoded protein: CASSDRVWTDTQYF. J is TRBJ2-3 and V is TRBV10-1; the match to TRBD1 covers 7 bases. V shed 6 bases, J shed 3 bases, and the junction held 6 bases outside the gene matches. The CDR3 has 14 amino acids. Germline CDR1 reads WNHNN; CDR2 reads SYGVQD (reference sequence).

The chain recombines TRBV6-5 with TRBJ2-1; D remains unclear. CDR3 size: 14 residues. Trimming pared 2 bases from V and 4 bases from J, leaving 9 bases between. Germline V gene lookup returns CDR1 MNHEY and CDR2 SVGAGI. CDR3 DNA sequence: TGTGCCAGCAGTTACGGGCGAGAGTACAATGAGCAGTTCTTC. Its protein product is CASSYGREYNEQFF.

This clone appeared a few times. This chain connects TRBV10-1 to TRBJ2-3; TRBD2 agrees at 7 bases. V was clipped by 6 bases and J by 6 bases; unmatched bases: 9. The CDR3 extends over 14 amino acids. Germline CDR1 WNHNN, CDR2 SYGVQD (reference sequence). CDR3 sequence reads: CASSRLATADTQYF. The CDR3 nucleotides are TGCGCCAGCAGCAGACTAGCCACTGCGGATACGCAGTATTTT.

The J gene is TRBJ1-2, the V gene TRBV6-5, with 8 nucleotides matching TRBD1. V lost 0 bases to trimming and J lost 8 bases; unmatched junction nucleotides: 8. Per the germline V gene, CDR1 is MNHEY and CDR2 is SVGAGI. The CDR3 contains 15 residues. The CDR3 sequence is CASSYSSGGQGGYTF. The DNA for the CDR3 is TGTGCCAGCAGTTACTCGTCAGGGGGCCAAGGGGGCTACACCTTC.

In its sample, this clone was seen once. The V gene is TRBV18, the J gene TRBJ1-6, with D perhaps matching TRBD1 (6 bases). V shed 2 bases and J shed 7 bases, with 12 bases lying between them. Germline lookup yields CDR1 KGHSH and CDR2 LQKENI. The CDR3 sequence is 15 residues long. CDR3 nucleotide sequence: TGTGCCAGCTCACCAGTGGCAGGGGAAAATTCACCCCTCCACTTT. Its protein is CASSPVAGENSPLHF.

V usage is TRBV27 and J usage is TRBJ1-1; 7 positions agree with TRBD1. The CDR3 is made up of 14 amino acids. V lost 6 bases, J lost 1 base, and 5 bases stayed unmatched. In germline, CDR1 is MNHEY, CDR2 SMNVEV (reference sequence). The CDR3 loop is CASRQTGWNTEAFF. CDR3 in DNA: TGTGCCAGCAGACAGACAGGGTGGAACACTGAAGCTTTCTTT.

This chain links TRBV6-5 with TRBJ2-3; 8 bases line up with TRBD1. Looked up from germline, CDR1 is MNHEY and CDR2 is SVGAGI. The V segment lost 2 bases and the J segment 7 bases; nucleotides outside the gene matches: 8. The CDR3 contains 15 residues. CDR3 bases: TGTGCCAGCAGTTACGGCGGGACAGGCGGGTATACGCAGTATTTT. It translates to CASSYGGTGGYTQYF.

The chain employs TRBV10-3 and TRBJ2-7, with no clear D. The CDR3 consists of 13 residues. Looked up from germline, CDR1 is ENHRY and CDR2 is SYGVKD. V was shortened by 4 bases and J by 2 bases, with 9 bases between the two germline ends. CDR3 loop: CAISAASPYEQYF. CDR3 DNA sequence: TGTGCCATCAGTGCGGCTAGTCCCTACGAGCAGTACTTC.

The chain joins TRBV5-6 to TRBJ2-1; 12 bases are a match to TRBD2. The CDR3 runs 15 residues. V shed 4 bases and J 10 bases; nucleotides not matched to a gene: 9. Germline loops: CDR1 SGHDT, CDR2 YYEEEE. The chain's CDR3 is CASSQPGLAGPEQFF. The CDR3 region has the DNA TGTGCCAGCAGCCAGCCGGGACTAGCGGGCCCCGAGCAGTTCTTC.

V and J are TRBV18 and TRBJ1-1; TRBD1 aligns across 9 bases. Germline V gene sequence: CDR1 KGHSH, CDR2 LQKENI. V dropped 6 bases and J dropped 1; count of bases not matched to a gene: 6. The CDR3 sequence is 15 residues long. CDR3 region: CASSLGTGPNTEAFF. CDR3 sequence (DNA): TGTGCCAGCTCCCTAGGGACAGGGCCGAACACTGAAGCTTTCTTT. Full variable domain (rest looked up from reference TRBV18 and TRBJ1-1): NAGVMQNPRHLVRRRGQEARLRCSPMKGHSHVYWYRQLPEEGLKFMVYLQKENIIDESGMPKERFSAEFPKEGPSILRIQQVVRGDSAAYFCASSLGTGPNTEAFFGQGTRLTVV.

V gene TRBV7-3 combines with J gene TRBJ2-1, with D perhaps TRBD1 (5 bases). This CDR3 is built from 15 residues. V lost 5 bases, J lost 2 bases, and 13 bases lay in between. CDR1 and CDR2 from the germline V gene are SGHTA and FQGTGA. CDR3 region: CASSGDSSPYNEQFF. The DNA of the CDR3 is TGTGCCAGCAGCGGAGACAGTTCTCCCTACAATGAGCAGTTCTTC.

This chain links TRBV4-2 with TRBJ2-5, with TRBD1 matching over 7 bases. The CDR3 has 16 residues. CDR1 and CDR2 (germline): LGHNA, YNFKEQ. With 1 base clipped from V and 1 base from J, the junction kept 6 bases outside the gene matches. The CDR3 DNA follows: TGTGCCAGCAGCCAAGTAACAGGGGCCGCCCAAGAGACCCAGTACTTC. Residues: CASSQVTGAAQETQYF.

This sequence joins TRBV9 and TRBJ1-6, with 8 bases that match TRBD1. The ends lost 4 bases at V and 0 bases at J; junction bases unmatched: 9. CDR3 size: 18 residues. Germline lookup yields CDR1 SGDLS and CDR2 YYNGEE. Here the CDR3 DNA reads TGTGCCAGCAGCCCTTCCGGACAGGGTGGCTCCTATAATTCACCCCTCCACTTT. Protein: CASSPSGQGGSYNSPLHF.

The V and J genes are TRBV7-9 and TRBJ2-7, with 10 bases identical to TRBD1. The CDR3 covers 13 residues. CDR1 SEHNR and CDR2 FQNEAQ come from the germline V gene (reference sequence). V dropped 8 bases and J dropped 6; count of bases not matched to a gene: 7. CDR3 bases: TGTGCCAGCGCCTCCGGGACAGGGGCCGAGCAGTACTTC. Translating gives CASASGTGAEQYF.

The chain is built from TRBV7-3 and TRBJ1-1; 7 bases fit TRBD1. Trimming cost V 5 bases and J 6 bases; bases outside gene matches: 6. The length of the CDR3 is 13 residues. Looked up from germline, CDR1 is SGHTA and CDR2 is FQGTGA. The CDR3 nucleotides are TGTGCCAGCAGCCCCCGGACAGGAGCTGAAGCTTTCTTT. As protein: CASSPRTGAEAFF.

The chain joins TRBV5-1 to TRBJ2-7; tentative D call: TRBD1 (6 bases). V lost 4 bases, J lost 0 bases, and 11 bases lay in between. Looked up from germline, CDR1 is SGHRS and CDR2 is YFSETQ. CDR3 length: 14 residues. CDR3 sequence (DNA): TGCGCCAGCAGCAGGACAGCGCCCTCCTACGAGCAGTACTTC. Protein: CASSRTAPSYEQYF.